Presented here are 7 T cell receptor beta chains from one specimen sequenced in a study of long-term antiretroviral therapy in people with HIV. The libraries were made with immunoSEQ v3.0 at survey level. Produced via immunoSEQ multiplex PCR; TCRdb's table is partial and in-frame only. Of approximately 18,000 clones detected, approximately 79% appear once; the ten largest clones hold 11%. The sequences come from unsorted PBMCs, collected 2.3 years after starting antiretroviral therapy. These receptors all come from a woman aged 35 to 49 with HIV.

The gene calls are TRBV19 and TRBJ2-7; 15 bases match TRBD2. CDR1 is LNHDA and CDR2 is SQIVND in the germline V gene (reference sequence). With 10 bases clipped from V and 3 bases from J, the junction kept 7 bases outside the gene matches. The CDR3 runs to 15 residues. The CDR3 coding sequence is TGTGCCACAGGACTAGCGGGAGGGTCGATCTACGAGCAGTACTTC. Its protein product is CATGLAGGSIYEQYF.

This clone appeared once. The chain recombines TRBV5-4 with TRBJ2-7; weak D call: TRBD2 (6 bases). The CDR3 contains 16 residues. The germline V and J ends were trimmed by 4 bases and 0 bases, with 17 bases remaining between them. Germline-derived CDR1 and CDR2 are SGHNT and YYREEE (reference sequence). The CDR3 loop reads CASSTLRDSRSYEQYF. The CDR3 nucleotides read TGTGCCAGCAGCACTCTCCGGGACTCCCGCTCCTACGAGCAGTACTTC.

The table lists this clone with a few counts. This chain uses TRBV6-1 with TRBJ1-5; D call uncertain. V was clipped by 5 bases and J by 3 bases, with 8 bases between them. CDR1 is MNHNS, CDR2 SASEGT, per germline. The CDR3 loop spans 13 amino acids. The CDR3 region is CASSSLDNQPQHF. CDR3 bases: TGTGCCAGCAGTAGTCTTGACAATCAGCCCCAGCATTTT.

The gene calls are TRBV19 and TRBJ2-7; a possible D gene is TRBD2 (6 bases). Trimming removed 6 bases from V and 4 bases from J, with 16 bases in between. The germline gives CDR1 LNHDA, CDR2 SQIVND (reference sequence). CDR3 size: 14 residues. The CDR3 region has the DNA TGTGCCAGTAGCCCCGTTGTCGGGAGTTACGAGCAGTACTTC. This gives the protein CASSPVVGSYEQYF.

The chain couples TRBV5-6 to TRBJ2-1; 8 bases agree with TRBD2. CDR1 SGHDT and CDR2 YYEEEE come from the germline V gene. V trimming: 0 bases; J trimming: 0 bases; junction bases outside the gene matches: 8. The CDR3 is 18 residues long. The CDR3 sequence: CASSLGAGGFSSYNEQFF. CDR3 nucleotide sequence: TGTGCCAGCAGCTTGGGGGCGGGGGGCTTCAGCTCCTACAATGAGCAGTTCTTC.

Written as DNA, the CDR3 is TGTGCCAGCAGCTTCTCTGGGGGGCAGCCCCAGCATTTT. Protein: CASSFSGGQPQHF. V gene TRBV5-6 combines with J gene TRBJ1-5, with D perhaps matching TRBD1 (5 bases). CDR3 length equals 13 residues. The V and J ends lost 2 bases and 7 bases respectively, with 10 bases between them. CDR1 SGHDT and CDR2 YYEEEE come from the germline V gene. The variable domain in full, completed from reference TRBV5-6 and TRBJ1-5, reads DAGVTQSPTHLIKTRGQQVTLRCSPKSGHDTVSWYQQALGQGPQFIFQYYEEEERQRGNFPDRFSGHQFPNYSSELNVNALLLGDSALYLCASSFSGGQPQHFGDGTRLSIL.

The J gene is TRBJ2-6, the V gene TRBV4-3; D unclear. The V and J ends lost 1 base and 2 bases respectively, with 6 bases between them. The CDR3 totals 15 residues. CDR1 LGHNA and CDR2 YSLEER come from the germline V gene. The DNA of the CDR3 is TGCGCCAGCAGCCAAGGGGTTCCTGGGGCCAACGTCCTGACTTTC. The encoded protein is CASSQGVPGANVLTF.